The 14 T cell receptor beta chains given below trace back to one sample, sequenced in a study of blood T cell repertoires in COVID-19 (dated by TCRdb to 2020 to 2022). Preparation of the library involved the immunoSEQ multiplex PCR assay. Imported from immuneACCESS, the table was reduced by TCRdb to in-frame sequences with V and J called. These copies leave out some clones; in studies compared against another copy, an unresolved V gene accounts for under half, and the cause of the remainder is not known. This sample has 70,000 to 85,000 clones in its table, and 88% of those were observed once. Of the sample, around 2.5% is held by the ten largest clones. The sequencing sample was made of peripheral blood. All receptors come from an older man with active or convalescent COVID-19.

The J gene is TRBJ1-4, the V gene TRBV6-6; unclear D gene. CDR3 length equals 13 residues. The ends were cut back, 2 bases at V and 6 bases at J, with 7 bases in the middle. CDR1 and CDR2 (germline): MNHNY, SVGAGI (reference sequence). The CDR3 here is CASSYGRDEKLFF. DNA for the CDR3: TGTGCCAGCAGTTACGGGAGGGATGAAAAACTGTTTTTT.

This clone was observed a single time. This chain joins TRBV19 and TRBJ1-2; unclear D gene. Germline CDR1 LNHDA, CDR2 SQIVND (reference sequence). The CDR3 extends over 17 amino acids. Trimming cost V 5 bases and J 2 bases, with 21 bases left between them. Here the CDR3 DNA reads TGTGCCAGTAGTGGCCCCGCCGGAGGGAGCGGAAACTATGGCTACACCTTC. Protein sequence: CASSGPAGGSGNYGYTF.

The gene calls are TRBV5-1 and TRBJ2-1; 11 bases map to TRBD2. The ends lost 3 bases at V and 10 bases at J; junction bases unmatched: 9. CDR1 and CDR2 (germline): SGHRS, YFSETQ. This CDR3 spans 15 amino acids. The chain's CDR3 is CASSYSGGAAGEQFF. The DNA for the CDR3 is TGCGCCAGCAGCTATAGCGGGGGGGCCGCCGGAGAGCAGTTCTTC.

This chain connects TRBV9 to TRBJ2-1, with D unresolved. Between the trimmed V and J ends, which lost 4 bases and 10 bases, there was a span of 18 bases. Germline values: CDR1 SGDLS, CDR2 YYNGEE. This CDR3 has 14 amino acids. The CDR3 DNA is TGTGCCAGCAGCTCCCGCCCGCTAGTAGGCGAGCAGTTCTTC. It specifies CASSSRPLVGEQFF. Based on the CDR3 plus reference TRBV9 and TRBJ2-1, the full variable domain is DSGVTQTPKHLITATGQRVTLRCSPRSGDLSVYWYQQSLDQGLQFLIQYYNGEERAKGNILERFSAQQFPDLHSELNLSSLELGDSALYFCASSSRPLVGEQFFGPGTRLTVL.

The chain joins TRBV6-5 to TRBJ2-1; 9 nucleotides line up with TRBD1. Unmatched junction bases numbered 13, after V lost 6 bases and J lost 10 bases. This CDR3 region has 15 residues. Germline assignment: CDR1 MNHEY and CDR2 SVGAGI. CDR3 residues: CASSYRDRVPKEQFF. The CDR3 nucleotides read TGTGCCAGCAGCTACCGGGACAGGGTCCCCAAGGAGCAGTTCTTC.

This chain uses TRBV6-5 with TRBJ1-5, with D tentatively TRBD1 (6 bases). In germline, CDR1 is MNHEY, CDR2 SVGAGI. The CDR3 is 16 amino acids. Trimming pared 5 bases from V and 1 base from J, leaving 15 bases between. The CDR3 loop is CASSHLPGQSNQPQHF. Here the CDR3 DNA reads TGTGCCAGCAGTCACTTGCCCGGACAGAGCAATCAGCCCCAGCATTTT.

The chain joins TRBV5-4 to TRBJ1-5; unclear D gene. This CDR3 region has 12 residues. Trimming cost V 4 bases and J 4 bases, with 6 bases left between them. Germline CDR1 SGHNT, CDR2 YYREEE (reference sequence). This CDR3 is CASSRENQPQHF. For the CDR3, the DNA is TGTGCCAGCAGCCGGGAAAATCAGCCCCAGCATTTT.

V usage is TRBV19 and J usage is TRBJ1-4, with TRBD1 identical over 8 bases. Trimming took 6 bases from V and 7 from J; bases not matched to a gene: 10. The CDR3 is made up of 15 amino acids. CDR1 and CDR2 from the germline V gene are LNHDA and SQIVND (reference sequence). This chain's CDR3 is CASSARTGTGEKLFF. Written as DNA, the CDR3 is TGTGCCAGTAGCGCCCGGACAGGGACTGGTGAAAAACTGTTTTTT.

The chain has TRBV19 and TRBJ1-2; D is perhaps TRBD1 (6 bases). The CDR3 contains 13 residues. Germline V gene sequence: CDR1 LNHDA, CDR2 SQIVND (reference sequence). The V gene lost 6 bases and the J gene lost 6 bases, with 14 bases spanning the gap. The DNA for the CDR3 is TGTGCCAGTAGGTCAAAGTCAGGGGATGGCTACACCTTC. It is translated as CASRSKSGDGYTF.

The sample holds a few counts of this clone. The CDR3 bases are TGTGCCAGCAGCTCGGGACTAGCGGAGATTTACGAGCAGTACTTC. It encodes CASSSGLAEIYEQYF. This chain uses TRBV11-2 with TRBJ2-7; 11 nucleotides line up with TRBD2. V lost 4 bases to trimming and J lost 4 bases; unmatched junction nucleotides: 6. Germline V CDR1 and CDR2: SGHAT, FQNNGV. This CDR3 is 15 amino acids long.

The J gene is TRBJ2-3, the V gene TRBV7-6; a weak D match, TRBD1 (7 bases). Germline CDR1 is SGHVS and CDR2 is FNYEAQ. The CDR3 sequence is 17 residues long. The germline V and J ends were trimmed by 1 base and 5 bases, with 19 bases remaining between them. CDR3 nucleotides: TGTGCCAGCAGCTTAGGCGTGGCGGCAGGGGGGAGAGATACGCAGTATTTT. It translates to CASSLGVAAGGRDTQYF.

This clone was observed a few times. The chain couples TRBV6-5 to TRBJ2-5, with TRBD2 identical over 7 bases. The CDR3 has 12 residues. CDR1 and CDR2 from the germline V gene are MNHEY and SVGAGI. Losses at the gene ends were 5 bases for V and 5 bases for J; bases not matched to a gene: 2. Here the CDR3 DNA reads TGTGCCAGCAGTCGGGGGGAGGAGACCCAGTACTTC. Residues: CASSRGEETQYF.

The J gene is TRBJ1-1, the V gene TRBV25-1; TRBD1 might be the D (5 bases). CDR3 length: 11 amino acids. The V end lost 7 bases, the J end lost 8 bases, and 11 bases lay between the germline ends. Per the germline V gene, CDR1 is MGHDK and CDR2 is SYGVNS. CDR3 region: CASTEQGEAFF. The DNA of the CDR3 is TGTGCCAGCACCGAGCAGGGCGAAGCTTTCTTT.

This chain uses TRBV5-1 with TRBJ1-1; D might be TRBD1 (6 bases). CDR3 size: 15 residues. V was clipped by 4 bases and J by 3 bases, with 16 bases between them. Germline V lookup: CDR1 SGHRS, CDR2 YFSETQ. The CDR3 protein is CASSGTTGRDTEAFF. The CDR3 DNA is TGCGCCAGCAGCGGGACCACAGGGAGAGACACTGAAGCTTTCTTT. Together with reference TRBV5-1 and TRBJ1-1, the CDR3 gives the full variable domain: KAGVTQTPRYLIKTRGQQVTLSCSPISGHRSVSWYQQTPGQGLQFLFEYFSETQRNKGNFPGRFSGRQFSNSRSEMNVSTLELGDSALYLCASSGTTGRDTEAFFGQGTRLTVV.